This record covers a single TCR beta chain. The sample is drawn from a study of blood T cell repertoires in COVID-19. The germline CDR1 and CDR2 sequences are LNHDA and SQIVND (reference sequence). The trim removed 5 bases at V and 4 bases at J, leaving 3 bases unmatched. The CDR3 totals 14 residues. This table comes from immunoSEQ multiplex PCR, and its TCRdb copy is limited to in-frame clones, with some not included. Of under 100,000 clones in the sample, roughly four fifths were seen once. The chain couples TRBV19 to TRBJ2-1; 9 bases agree with TRBD2. This sequence originates from a human donor in a cohort sampled during active COVID-19. The sequencing input was peripheral blood. The CDR3 loop reads CASSAGGDYNEQFF. CDR3 DNA sequence: TGTGCCAGTAGTGCGGGGGGGGATTACAATGAGCAGTTCTTC.